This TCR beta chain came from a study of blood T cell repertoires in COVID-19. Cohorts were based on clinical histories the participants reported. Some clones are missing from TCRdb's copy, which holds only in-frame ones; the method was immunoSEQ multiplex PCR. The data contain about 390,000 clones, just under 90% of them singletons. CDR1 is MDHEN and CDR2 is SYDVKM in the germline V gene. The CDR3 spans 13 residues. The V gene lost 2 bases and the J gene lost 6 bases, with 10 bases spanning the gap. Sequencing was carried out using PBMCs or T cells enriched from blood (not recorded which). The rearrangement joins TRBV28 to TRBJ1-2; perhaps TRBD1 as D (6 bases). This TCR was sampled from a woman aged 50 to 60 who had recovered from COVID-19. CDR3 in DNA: TGTGCCAGCAGTTTAACAGGGTTTGATGGCTACACCTTC. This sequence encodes CASSLTGFDGYTF.